A selection of T cell receptor beta chains follows, all from one sample in a study of early T cells in non-severe SARS-CoV-2 infection. TCRdb called the 5' RACE reads again in MiXCR, with one record for every CDR3 protein. The repertoire holds 65,000 to 70,000 distinct CDR3 sequences, approximately 12% seen once, with about 1.7% in the top ten. The sequenced material came from whole blood. The receptors originated from an adult who was a healthcare worker with PCR-confirmed SARS-CoV-2 infection or an uninfected control (not recorded which). CDR3s include the opening cysteine and the closing phenylalanine or tryptophan. Fields, in order: clone size, V gene, D gene, J gene, CDR3 protein, CDR3 DNA. D genes are given only for firm matches. Clone size appears in some rows only: once, few, many, or a class for an expanded clone.

-	TRBV29-1	-	TRBJ2-1	CSVGQDSYNEQFF	TGCAGCGTTGGTCAAGACTCCTACAATGAGCAGTTCTTC
-	TRBV2	-	TRBJ2-3	CASSERETDTQYF	TGTGCCAGCAGTGAAAGGGAAACAGATACGCAGTATTTT
-	TRBV7-9	TRBD1	TRBJ1-1	CASSFRGGTEAFF	TGTGCCAGCAGCTTCAGGGGGGGGACTGAAGCTTTCTTT
once	TRBV12-3/TRBV12-4	-	TRBJ2-7	CASSWGDRLTNEQYF	TGTGCCAGCAGTTGGGGGGACAGATTAACCAACGAGCAGTACTTC
-	TRBV7-2	-	TRBJ1-1	CASSPQSGDSSKAFF	TGTGCCAGCAGCCCACAATCCGGGGACTCTTCAAAAGCTTTCTTT
-	TRBV7-2	-	TRBJ2-1	CAIRGTATSYNEQFF	TGTGCCATCAGGGGGACTGCGACATCCTACAATGAGCAGTTCTTC
-	TRBV10-3	TRBD1	TRBJ2-2	CAITKTGDTGELFF	TGTGCCATCACTAAAACAGGGGACACCGGGGAGCTGTTTTTT
many	TRBV25-1	-	TRBJ1-2	CASSETARYGYTF	TGTGCCAGCAGTGAAACCGCACGCTATGGCTACACCTTC
few	TRBV2	TRBD2	TRBJ2-3	CASIVTSGGSDTQYF	TGTGCCAGCATCGTCACTAGCGGGGGATCGGATACGCAGTATTTT
many	TRBV5-1	TRBD1	TRBJ2-5	CASSSSIFGQGEETQYF	TGCGCCAGCAGCTCTTCCATTTTCGGACAGGGCGAGGAGACCCAGTACTTC
many	TRBV6-1	TRBD2	TRBJ2-7	CASSEALQREDSSYEQYF	TGTGCCAGCAGTGAAGCGCTTCAACGGGAGGATAGCTCCTACGAGCAGTACTTC
many	TRBV12-3/TRBV12-4	-	TRBJ1-2	CASTHLPGEGYTF	TGTGCCAGCACTCACCTTCCCGGGGAGGGCTACACCTTC
many	TRBV20-1	-	TRBJ2-5	CSAPRTDSQETQYF	TGCAGTGCCCCTAGGACGGATTCCCAAGAGACCCAGTACTTC
-	TRBV20-1	TRBD1	TRBJ1-2	CSASSDRGRDGYTF	TGCAGTGCTAGTTCGGACAGGGGAAGGGATGGCTACACCTTC
many	TRBV29-1	TRBD1	TRBJ1-1	CSVNRGNEAFF	TGCAGCGTTAACAGGGGGAATGAAGCTTTCTTT
-	TRBV6-1	-	TRBJ1-6	CASQPGPERSYNSPLHF	TGTGCCAGCCAACCGGGGCCGGAACGCTCCTATAATTCACCCCTCCACTTT
-	TRBV12-3/TRBV12-4	TRBD2	TRBJ2-3	CASSLTSGGVRTDTQYF	TGTGCCAGCAGTTTAACTAGCGGGGGGGTTCGGACAGATACGCAGTATTTT
few	TRBV30	TRBD2	TRBJ2-3	CAWGGLAGVTDTQYF	TGTGCCTGGGGCGGACTAGCGGGGGTCACAGATACGCAGTATTTT
-	TRBV7-9	TRBD1	TRBJ1-2	CASSSTQGKVGYTF	TGTGCCAGCAGCTCGACACAGGGGAAGGTTGGCTACACCTTC
many	TRBV3-1	TRBD2	TRBJ2-5	CASSQAGGKVETQYF	TGTGCCAGCAGCCAAGCGGGGGGGAAGGTAGAGACCCAGTACTTC
many	TRBV6-9	TRBD1	TRBJ2-7	CASEGQGAGEQYF	TGTGCCAGCGAGGGACAGGGGGCGGGGGAGCAGTACTTC
few	TRBV6-1	-	TRBJ2-1	CASRERWGAYNEQFF	TGTGCCAGCAGGGAACGGTGGGGGGCCTACAATGAGCAGTTCTTC
many	TRBV2	TRBD1	TRBJ1-4	CASSGDRDRTPKLFF	TGTGCCAGCAGTGGCGACCGGGACAGGACCCCAAAACTGTTTTTT
-	TRBV30	TRBD1	TRBJ1-2	CAWSPMTGNYGYTF	TGTGCCTGGAGTCCCATGACAGGGAACTATGGCTACACCTTC
-	TRBV6-5	-	TRBJ2-1	CASSSFSQRNEQFF	TGTGCCAGCAGTTCCTTCAGTCAGCGCAATGAGCAGTTCTTC
many	TRBV12-3/TRBV12-4	TRBD1	TRBJ1-5	CASSGTGEGQPQHF	TGTGCCAGCAGTGGGACAGGGGAGGGTCAGCCCCAGCATTTT
few	TRBV20-1	TRBD2	TRBJ2-1	CSATSGGVYEQFF	TGCAGTGCCACTAGCGGGGGGGTCTATGAGCAGTTCTTC
few	TRBV7-9	-	TRBJ2-3	CASSLVVVAANTDTQYF	TGTGCCAGCAGCTTAGTGGTGGTAGCGGCGAACACAGATACGCAGTATTTT
few	TRBV7-2	TRBD2	TRBJ2-1	CASSLVMLAGVDEQFF	TGTGCCAGCAGCTTAGTAATGCTAGCGGGGGTCGATGAGCAGTTCTTC
few	TRBV6-2/TRBV6-3	-	TRBJ1-1	CASSRARTEAFF	TGTGCCAGCAGTCGGGCGAGGACTGAAGCTTTCTTT
-	TRBV21-1	-	TRBJ2-3	CASSKDGRCTDTQYF	TGTGCCAGCAGCAAAGACGGGCGTTGCACAGATACGCAGTATTTT
few	TRBV20-1	-	TRBJ1-1	CSAMDGEAFF	TGCAGTGCTATGGACGGTGAAGCTTTCTTT
many	TRBV6-4	TRBD2	TRBJ2-3	CASSDGGGSTDTQYF	TGTGCCAGCAGTGACGGCGGGGGTAGCACAGATACGCAGTATTTT
-	TRBV29-1	-	TRBJ2-1	CSVPVRARGEQFF	TGCAGCGTACCTGTGCGGGCCCGGGGTGAGCAGTTCTTC
few	TRBV19	-	TRBJ1-5	CASSTLLDPWGGQPQHF	TGTGCCAGTAGTACTCTACTGGATCCTTGGGGGGGTCAGCCCCAGCATTTT
few	TRBV21-1	-	TRBJ1-1	CASSTFEGAEAFF	TGTGCCAGCAGCACATTCGAGGGCGCTGAAGCTTTCTTT
many	TRBV20-1	-	TRBJ2-7	CSAKTVYEQYF	TGCAGTGCTAAGACGGTCTACGAGCAGTACTTC
many	TRBV7-8	TRBD2	TRBJ2-7	CASSLASGGPYEQYF	TGTGCCAGCAGCTTGGCTAGCGGGGGGCCATACGAGCAGTACTTC
many	TRBV6-2/TRBV6-3	TRBD1	TRBJ1-2	CANLRTGTGLAYGYTF	TGTGCCAACCTGAGGACCGGGACAGGGCTTGCCTATGGCTACACCTTC
few	TRBV27	-	TRBJ2-7	CASRVGGSQREQYF	TGTGCCAGCAGGGTGGGGGGTTCGCAGCGTGAGCAGTACTTC
-	TRBV19	TRBD2	TRBJ2-3	CASSTGLVETDTQYF	TGTGCCAGTAGTACCGGACTAGTGGAGACAGATACGCAGTATTTT
many	TRBV6-5	-	TRBJ1-3	CASSSPSSGNTIYF	TGTGCCAGCAGTAGCCCCTCCTCTGGAAACACCATATATTTT
many	TRBV11-2	TRBD1	TRBJ2-2	CASSLETGLNTGELFF	TGTGCCAGCAGCTTGGAGACAGGGCTTAACACCGGGGAGCTGTTTTTT
-	TRBV12-3/TRBV12-4	-	TRBJ2-7	CAISRGSSYEQYF	TGTGCCATCTCAAGGGGCAGCTCCTACGAGCAGTACTTC
-	TRBV4-3	TRBD1	TRBJ2-6	CASSQDGTGASGANDLTF	TGCGCCAGCAGCCAAGATGGGACAGGGGCCTCTGGGGCCAACGACCTGACTTTC
few	TRBV20-1	TRBD2	TRBJ2-1	CSASGLDHNEQFF	TGCAGTGCTAGTGGACTAGACCACAATGAGCAGTTCTTC
-	TRBV6-6	-	TRBJ2-5	CASSPRGAGLQETQYF	TGTGCCAGCAGTCCCCGGGGGGCGGGGCTCCAAGAGACCCAGTACTTC
-	TRBV10-3	TRBD2	TRBJ2-7	CAIRASGGPYEQYF	TGTGCCATCAGGGCTAGCGGGGGGCCCTACGAGCAGTACTTC
many	TRBV5-1	-	TRBJ2-1	CASSLGGNGGYNEQFF	TGCGCCAGCAGCTTGGGCGGTAACGGGGGATACAATGAGCAGTTCTTC
many	TRBV2	TRBD2	TRBJ2-1	CASSGAGELLYSYNEQFF	TGTGCCAGCAGTGGAGCGGGGGAACTCCTCTACTCCTACAATGAGCAGTTCTTC
few	TRBV11-2	-	TRBJ2-7	CASSLLGYEQYF	TGTGCCAGCAGCTTGCTCGGTTACGAGCAGTACTTC
few	TRBV7-9	-	TRBJ2-7	CASSLVGTPYEQYF	TGTGCCAGCAGCTTAGTGGGGACGCCCTACGAGCAGTACTTC
few	TRBV11-2	-	TRBJ2-7	CASSKSPDRNPVDF	TGTGCCAGCAGCAAATCACCCGACAGGAACCCGGTTGACTTC
few	TRBV18	-	TRBJ2-1	CASSPPQGLSSYNEQFF	TGTGCCAGCTCACCTCCACAGGGTCTTAGCTCCTACAATGAGCAGTTCTTC
once	TRBV6-5	-	TRBJ2-7	CASTYRAQSGYEQYF	TGTGCCAGCACCTACAGGGCACAAAGTGGGTACGAGCAGTACTTC
many	TRBV12-3/TRBV12-4	-	TRBJ1-1	CASSPRGTEAFF	TGTGCCAGCAGTCCCCGGGGCACTGAAGCTTTCTTT
-	TRBV5-6	-	TRBJ1-5	CASSPYKHF	TGTGCCAGCAGCCCCTATAAGCATTTT
many	TRBV29-1	-	TRBJ1-1	CSVYLGPPEAFF	TGCAGCGTCTACCTTGGGCCTCCTGAAGCTTTCTTT
few	TRBV11-2	-	TRBJ2-4	CASSLLGRLGAKNIQYF	TGTGCCAGCAGCTTACTCGGACGTCTGGGGGCCAAAAACATTCAGTACTTC